What follows describes a single T cell receptor beta chain. Its antigen is currently unknown. The junction had 11 bases not matched to a gene; V was cut back by 8 bases and J by 3 bases. Germline loops: CDR1 LNHNV, CDR2 YYDKDF (reference sequence). CDR3 size: 15 residues. These data are taken from a study of post-analysis software for immune sequencing data. Study-wide results and caveats: Comparison of patients with controls showed four or five TRBV segments more frequent in patients, TRBV5-6, TRBV5-1 and TRBV20-1 among them. Those samples that were prepared in the same batch co-clustered strongly by F measure. A significant reduction in normalized Chao1 diversity was observed in multiple sclerosis patients versus controls.

The authors incorporated unique molecular identifiers into the TCR beta cDNA libraries. Starting from approximately 1 to 10 million T cells, the study yielded approximately 500,000 cDNA molecules. TCRdb re-derived calls from the PCR reads in MiXCR, one entry per CDR3 protein. The sample carries under 900,000 distinct CDR3 sequences, under 70% recorded once. This receptor was taken from a girl between 10 and 17 years old with multiple sclerosis. V gene TRBV15 combines with J gene TRBJ2-7; 9 positions agree with TRBD1. The specimen was blood. The CDR3, as DNA: TGTGCCACCCGTAAGGACAGGGGTCCCATCTACGAGCAGTACTTC. This sequence encodes CATRKDRGPIYEQYF.